This TCR beta chain stems from a study of identical twins. V was clipped by 4 bases and J by 2 bases; unmatched bases: 7. The CDR3 is made up of 15 amino acids. CDR1 is DFQATT, CDR2 SNEGSKA, per germline (reference sequence). About this clonotype itself: Its antigen is not identified.

Every sampled donor was Caucasian and healthy. Template switching supplied a universal primer site; unique molecular identifiers were carried on the cDNA. Using its own MiXCR run on the 5' RACE reads, TCRdb lists one record per CDR3 protein. Among about 1.7 million distinct CDR3 sequences, less than 35% were seen once, and the ten largest hold over 0.25%. The study's findings and limits: There is a chance that invariant MAIT and iNKT cells partially muddied zero-insertion analyses.

This chain joins TRBV20-1 and TRBJ2-5; 10 nucleotides match TRBD2. This sequence was found in a newborn girl in good health. Sequenced material: cord blood. CDR3 nucleotide sequence: TGCAGTGCTACAACTAGCGGGACTAGGCAAGAGACCCAGTACTTC. Protein product: CSATTSGTRQETQYF.